A single sample gave rise to the 9 T cell receptor beta chains below, sequenced in a study of T-cell reconstitution after alpha-beta-depleted transplantation in children. Preparation of the TCRbeta library used unique molecular identifiers. TCRdb re-derived calls from the PCR reads in MiXCR, one entry per CDR3 protein. Counted here are about 590,000 distinct CDR3 sequences, approximately 13% occurring once; the ten biggest clones make up around 2%. Material: PBMCs, mostly from graft donor cells, obtained 360 days after TCRalphabeta/CD19-depleted stem cell transplant. The receptor source for this set is a male patient between 5 and 17 years old who had a stem cell transplant for acute myeloid leukemia, so the T cells may come from the graft donor.

There are many counts of this clonotype. The genes are TRBV7-2 and TRBJ2-2; weak D call: TRBD2 (6 bases). Germline V gene lookup returns CDR1 SGHTA and CDR2 FQGNSA. V lost 4 bases and J 5 bases, leaving 20 bases between the germline ends. The CDR3 runs to 17 residues. The CDR3 region has the DNA TGTGCCAGCAGCTCCCCGGGACTTCCAAAAAATACCGGGGAGCTGTTTTTT. It codes for CASSSPGLPKNTGELFF.

This clonotype has a count of ten or more. CDR3 amino acids: CASSLHSYEQFF. The CDR3 coding sequence is TGTGCCAGCAGCTTACATAGCTACGAGCAGTTCTTC. This chain connects TRBV11-2 to TRBJ2-1; D gene unclear. The V gene lost 2 bases and the J gene lost 10 bases, with 9 bases spanning the gap. Germline V gives CDR1 SGHAT, CDR2 FQNNGV. This CDR3 region has 12 residues.

This sequence joins TRBV3-1 and TRBJ1-4; 7 bases agree with TRBD1. The ends lost 3 bases at V and 7 bases at J; junction bases unmatched: 8. The CDR3 has 15 residues. Germline V gene data show CDR1 as LGHDT and CDR2 as YNNKEL (reference sequence). The CDR3 coding sequence is TGTGCCAGCAGCCAGCGGACAGGAAATATTGAAAAACTGTTTTTT. Its protein product is CASSQRTGNIEKLFF.

The chain links TRBV4-3 to TRBJ2-2; no reliable D call. Germline V gene data show CDR1 as LGHNA and CDR2 as YSLEER. The CDR3 covers 14 residues. V was pared by 1 base and J by 5 bases, with 8 bases between. CDR3 nucleotide sequence: TGCGCCAGCAGCCAAGTTACCAGGACCGGGGAGCTGTTTTTT. This sequence encodes CASSQVTRTGELFF.

This clonotype occurred a few times. V usage is TRBV5-4 and J usage is TRBJ2-5, with D uncertain. This CDR3 region has 15 residues. Germline V gives CDR1 SGHNT, CDR2 YYREEE (reference sequence). V was shortened by 0 bases and J by 4 bases, with 13 bases between the two germline ends. CDR3 loop: CASSLGSALRETQYF. For the CDR3, the DNA is TGTGCCAGCAGCTTGGGCAGCGCTCTGAGAGAGACCCAGTACTTC.

This chain joins TRBV5-1 and TRBJ2-7; 8 nucleotides align to TRBD1. Germline trimming cut 6 bases from V and 5 bases from J; bases unmatched to any gene: 10. The germline V gene encodes CDR1 SGHRS and CDR2 YFSETQ. The length of the CDR3 is 14 residues. The CDR3: CASTIVQGVNEQYF. The CDR3 bases are TGCGCCAGCACCATCGTACAGGGGGTGAACGAGCAGTACTTC.

This clonotype has a handful of counts. V usage is TRBV20-1 and J usage is TRBJ2-7; 8 nucleotides line up with TRBD2. CDR3 length equals 15 residues. V lost 2 bases, J lost 2 bases, and 8 bases stayed unmatched. Germline-derived CDR1 and CDR2 are DFQATT and SNEGSKA (reference sequence). Here the CDR3 DNA reads TGCAGTGCTAGACGTCCGGGACTAGGCACCTACGAGCAGTACTTC. This sequence encodes CSARRPGLGTYEQYF.

This clonotype was seen more than once but under ten times. The V and J genes are TRBV20-1 and TRBJ2-7; 9 bases line up with TRBD2. Germline V gene lookup returns CDR1 DFQATT and CDR2 SNEGSKA (reference sequence). V was pared by 5 bases and J by 5 bases, with 10 bases of the junction left unmatched. CDR3 length equals 14 residues. The CDR3 reads CSAPIPAGGNEQYF. CDR3 in DNA: TGCAGTGCTCCCATCCCAGCGGGAGGCAACGAGCAGTACTTC.

A single count supports this clonotype. This chain uses TRBV28 with TRBJ2-5; 8 bases are shared with TRBD2. This CDR3 region has 19 residues. Trimming cost V 5 bases and J 5 bases; bases outside gene matches: 22. Germline CDR1 is MDHEN and CDR2 is SYDVKM. This CDR3 reads CASSPWVGGSGIPGETQYF. The CDR3 coding sequence is TGTGCCAGCAGTCCATGGGTTGGGGGTAGCGGGATCCCCGGGGAGACCCAGTACTTC.